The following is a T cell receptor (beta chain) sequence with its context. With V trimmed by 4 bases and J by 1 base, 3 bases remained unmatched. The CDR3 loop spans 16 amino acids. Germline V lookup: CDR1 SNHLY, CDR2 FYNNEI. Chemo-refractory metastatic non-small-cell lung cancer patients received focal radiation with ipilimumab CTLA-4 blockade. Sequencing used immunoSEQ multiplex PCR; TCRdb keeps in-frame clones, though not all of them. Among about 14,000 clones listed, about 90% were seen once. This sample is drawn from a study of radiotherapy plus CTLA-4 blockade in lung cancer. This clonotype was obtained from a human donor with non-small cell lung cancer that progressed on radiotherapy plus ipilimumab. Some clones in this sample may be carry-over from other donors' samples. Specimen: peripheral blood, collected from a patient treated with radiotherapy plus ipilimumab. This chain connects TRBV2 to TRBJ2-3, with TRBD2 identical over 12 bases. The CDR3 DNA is TGTGCCAGCAGTGGGACTAGCGGGGAGGGCACAGATACGCAGTATTTT. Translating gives CASSGTSGEGTDTQYF.